This T cell receptor beta chain was identified during a study of shared clonotypes between healthy human individuals. Whole-study context: Per donor, CD8 memory used one plate, CD8 naive used two, CD4 memory used three and CD4 naive used three.

Profiled with immunoSEQ multiplex PCR; TCRdb holds only in-frame clones, not every one. The table records 1.6 million or so clones, approximately 98.5% of them present only once. Germline-derived CDR1 and CDR2 are SGHKS and YYEKEE (reference sequence). Between the trimmed V and J ends, which lost 2 bases and 4 bases, there was a span of 9 bases. This CDR3 comprises 13 residues. This TCR derives from a man aged 25 to 40 in good health. Sequenced: naive CD4+ T cells sorted from blood. This sample's subset: CD45RA+ positively selected. This chain links TRBV5-5 with TRBJ1-1; a possible D gene is TRBD1 (5 bases). This chain's CDR3 is CASSFSGSTEAFF. The CDR3 DNA follows: TGTGCCAGCAGCTTTTCAGGGAGCACTGAAGCTTTCTTT.